This T cell receptor (beta chain) is drawn from a study of neoadjuvant anti-PD-1 for oral cavity cancer. Whole-study context: Most patients had three to four biweekly doses of 3 mg/kg nivolumab before resection. Findings and limits, study-wide: Only a few patients per response group were TCR-analyzed; validation needed. Pretreatment Treg/Th17 ratio correlated inversely with post-treatment tumor clonality.

PBMCs were not maintained or expanded in culture before analysis. The table came from immunoSEQ multiplex PCR; TCRdb's copy has only in-frame clones and leaves some out. Among approximately 17,000 clones listed, around two thirds were seen once. This clone turned up a few times. Its antigen is unidentified. Germline V gives CDR1 SGHRS, CDR2 YFSETQ. CDR3 size: 14 residues. Trimming took 0 bases from V and 0 from J, leaving 3 bases between them. The chain joins TRBV5-1 to TRBJ1-4; D is undetermined. The sequencing here drew on PBMCs, taken before nivolumab (anti-PD-1) treatment. This receptor was identified in a person between 40 and 80 years old with oral cavity squamous cell carcinoma. Here the CDR3 reads CASSLEATNEKLFF. The CDR3 nucleotides read TGCGCCAGCAGCTTGGAGGCAACTAATGAAAAACTGTTTTTT. Supplemented by reference TRBV5-1 and TRBJ1-4, the full variable domain reads KAGVTQTPRYLIKTRGQQVTLSCSPISGHRSVSWYQQTPGQGLQFLFEYFSETQRNKGNFPGRFSGRQFSNSRSEMNVSTLELGDSALYLCASSLEATNEKLFFGSGTQLSVL.